Each of the 23 T cell receptor beta chains below was sequenced from the same sample in a study of blood T cell repertoires in COVID-19. The table came from immunoSEQ multiplex PCR; TCRdb's copy has only in-frame clones and leaves some out. The data contain about 89,000 clones, around 72% of them singletons. Input material: peripheral blood. The source of these receptors is a woman over 75 with acute or convalescent COVID-19.

This sequence joins TRBV5-1 and TRBJ1-1, with D perhaps TRBD1 (6 bases). The V and J ends lost 4 bases and 1 base respectively, with 14 bases between them. The CDR3 totals 15 residues. Germline lookup yields CDR1 SGHRS and CDR2 YFSETQ. The CDR3 sequence is CASSPDSSTNTEAFF. The CDR3 nucleotides read TGCGCCAGCAGCCCGGACAGCTCAACGAACACTGAAGCTTTCTTT.

Written as DNA, the CDR3 is TGTGCCAGCAGCGTAGCACCCGGACAGGGGGCCACTGAAGCTTTCTTT. Residues: CASSVAPGQGATEAFF. The rearrangement uses TRBV9 and TRBJ1-1, with 11 bases that match TRBD1. The V segment lost 0 bases and the J segment 4 bases; nucleotides outside the gene matches: 5. CDR1 and CDR2 from the germline V gene are SGDLS and YYNGEE. CDR3 size: 16 residues.

This chain links TRBV18 with TRBJ2-5, with TRBD1 matching over 7 bases. V gave up 0 bases and J gave up 5 bases; unmatched junction bases: 3. Germline V gene sequence: CDR1 KGHSH, CDR2 LQKENI. The CDR3 has 14 residues. The CDR3 DNA follows: TGTGCCAGCTCACCACCGACAGGGTGGGAGACCCAGTACTTC. Amino acid sequence: CASSPPTGWETQYF.

V and J are TRBV7-9 and TRBJ2-7, with 10 nucleotides matching TRBD1. Germline V gene data show CDR1 as SEHNR and CDR2 as FQNEAQ (reference sequence). J was trimmed by 6 bases and V by 4 bases; bases with no gene match: 3. The CDR3 sequence is 13 residues long. The CDR3 sequence is CASSWRDRGEQYF. In nucleotides, the CDR3 is TGTGCCAGCAGCTGGAGGGACAGGGGCGAGCAGTACTTC.

This clone was recorded once. This chain connects TRBV19 to TRBJ2-1; TRBD2 matches 9 bases. The CDR3 is 14 residues long. The ends lost 6 bases at V and 3 bases at J; junction bases unmatched: 3. The germline gives CDR1 LNHDA, CDR2 SQIVND (reference sequence). In nucleotides, the CDR3 is TGTGCCAGTAGAAGGCGGGGGGGCTACAATGAGCAGTTCTTC. Translated: CASRRRGGYNEQFF.

The chain recombines TRBV6-4 with TRBJ2-1, with D possibly matching TRBD1 (5 bases). CDR1 is MRHNA, CDR2 SNTAGT, per germline. The ends were cut back, 2 bases at V and 6 bases at J, with 8 bases in the middle. CDR3 size: 13 residues. This chain's CDR3 is CASSDQGGNEQFF. The CDR3 DNA follows: TGTGCCAGCAGTGACCAGGGCGGCAATGAGCAGTTCTTC.

J is TRBJ2-1 and V is TRBV10-3; 9 bases map to TRBD1. Germline values: CDR1 ENHRY, CDR2 SYGVKD. Losses at the gene ends were 8 bases for V and 9 bases for J; bases not matched to a gene: 8. This CDR3 is built from 13 residues. The CDR3 here is CAIFRDRVGEQFF. The CDR3, as DNA: TGTGCCATCTTCCGGGACAGGGTGGGTGAGCAGTTCTTC.

The chain combines TRBV6-6 with TRBJ1-1; maybe TRBD1 (5 bases). Germline lookup yields CDR1 MNHNY and CDR2 SVGAGI (reference sequence). This CDR3 comprises 14 residues. Trimming took 5 bases from V and 3 from J, leaving 13 bases between them. Here the CDR3 DNA reads TGTGCCAGCAGTCCTCTAGGGGTCCACACTGAAGCTTTCTTT. Amino acid sequence: CASSPLGVHTEAFF.

The chain has TRBV7-6 and TRBJ1-3, with unresolved D. CDR3 length equals 16 residues. From germline, CDR1 is SGHVS and CDR2 FNYEAQ. V lost 3 bases and J lost 1, with 13 bases in between. DNA for the CDR3: TGTGCCAGCAGCTTGGGAGCCGGAAGATCTGGAAACACCATATATTTT. Protein sequence: CASSLGAGRSGNTIYF.

The rearrangement uses TRBV14 and TRBJ1-1; TRBD1 matches at 7 bases. Germline CDR1 SGHDN, CDR2 FVKESK. CDR3 length: 13 residues. V gave up 2 bases and J gave up 6 bases; unmatched junction bases: 3. CDR3 sequence (DNA): TGTGCCAGCAGCCAAAAAGACAGGGCTGAAGCTTTCTTT. Translating gives CASSQKDRAEAFF.

V and J are TRBV6-6 and TRBJ2-2, with D unclear. The CDR3 is made up of 15 amino acids. Germline V gene sequence: CDR1 MNHNY, CDR2 SVGAGI (reference sequence). The V end was cut by 2 bases, the J end by 4 bases, with 11 bases between. The chain's CDR3 is CASSYPSGSTGELFF. The DNA for the CDR3 is TGTGCCAGCAGTTACCCTTCCGGGTCCACCGGGGAGCTGTTTTTT.

The chain combines TRBV3-1 (or the pseudogene TRBV3-2) with TRBJ1-6; TRBD1 agrees at 10 bases. Trimming at V came to 8 bases and at J to 5 bases, leaving 3 bases not matched to a gene. CDR1 and CDR2 (germline): LGHDT, YNNKEL (reference sequence). The CDR3 extends over 14 amino acids. CDR3 sequence: CASADRGNNSPLHF. CDR3 nucleotide sequence: TGTGCCAGCGCGGACAGGGGGAATAATTCACCCCTCCACTTT.

The J gene is TRBJ2-2, the V gene TRBV11-3; perhaps TRBD1 as D (5 bases). Trimming shortened V by 1 base and J by 3 bases, and 9 bases separated the two germline ends. Germline CDR1 and CDR2: SGHNT and YENEEA. This CDR3 is 15 amino acids long. DNA for the CDR3: TGTGCCAGCAGCTTAGGGCAGGGTGACACCGGGGAGCTGTTTTTT. Translating it yields CASSLGQGDTGELFF.

This chain links TRBV5-4 with TRBJ1-3; D possibly corresponds to TRBD1 (5 bases). In germline, CDR1 is SGHNT, CDR2 YYREEE (reference sequence). The CDR3 runs 16 residues. Trimming took 5 bases from V and 0 from J, leaving 15 bases between them. The CDR3 nucleotides are TGTGCCAGCAGACTGGACATGGCTGACTCTGGAAACACCATATATTTT. It codes for CASRLDMADSGNTIYF.

The chain recombines TRBV5-1 with TRBJ1-5; 8 positions agree with TRBD1. Trimming at V came to 5 bases and at J to 5 bases, leaving 6 bases not matched to a gene. CDR1 SGHRS and CDR2 YFSETQ come from the germline V gene. The CDR3 length is 14 residues. The CDR3 region is CASSRDRGDQPQHF. The DNA for the CDR3 is TGCGCCAGCAGTCGTGACAGGGGCGATCAGCCCCAGCATTTT.

The chain carries TRBV9 and TRBJ1-1; a possible D gene is TRBD1 (6 bases). The length of the CDR3 is 14 residues. The germline gives CDR1 SGDLS, CDR2 YYNGEE. Trimming cost V 0 bases and J 1 base, with 7 bases left between them. The CDR3 spells CASSVEGGNTEAFF. As DNA, the CDR3 is TGTGCCAGCAGCGTAGAAGGGGGGAACACTGAAGCTTTCTTT.

The V gene is TRBV12-5, the J gene TRBJ1-1; weak D call: TRBD1 (6 bases). V was cut by 6 bases and J by 8 bases, with 16 bases left in between. The CDR3 consists of 13 residues. Germline CDR1 reads LGHNT; CDR2 reads FRNRAP. CDR3 region: CASGREGGSEAFF. Here the CDR3 DNA reads TGTGCTAGTGGGAGGGAGGGGGGCTCCGAAGCTTTCTTT.

V gene TRBV7-2 combines with J gene TRBJ2-3; 7 bases are a match to TRBD1. This CDR3 has 14 residues. Germline V lookup: CDR1 SGHTA, CDR2 FQGNSA. J gave up 5 bases and V 1 base, and 3 bases lay outside the gene matches. The CDR3 nucleotides are TGTGCCAGCAGCTTAGACAGGGGAAGAGATACGCAGTATTTT. Protein product: CASSLDRGRDTQYF.

The V gene is TRBV5-1, the J gene TRBJ2-5; 10 positions agree with TRBD1. The V gene end was trimmed by 5 bases and the J gene end by 4 bases; junction bases not matched to a gene: 2. This CDR3 is 13 amino acids long. Germline lookup yields CDR1 SGHRS and CDR2 YFSETQ. CDR3 sequence (DNA): TGCGCCAGCAGGAGGGACAGGGGAGAGACCCAGTACTTC. Encoded protein: CASRRDRGETQYF.

V and J are TRBV11-1 and TRBJ2-3; TRBD1 might be the D (5 bases). This CDR3 has 14 residues. V lost 5 bases and J lost 7, with 16 bases in between. The germline V gene has CDR1 SGHAT and CDR2 FQDESV (reference sequence). CDR3 in amino acids: CASSTDTDTNTQYF. The CDR3 nucleotides are TGTGCCAGCAGCACAGACACGGACACCAATACGCAGTATTTT.

The rearrangement joins TRBV5-1 to TRBJ1-1; the D is unclear. Trimming stripped 0 bases from V and 3 bases from J, with 3 bases between. The CDR3 is 12 residues long. CDR1 is SGHRS and CDR2 is YFSETQ in the germline V gene. For the CDR3, the DNA is TGCGCCAGCAGCTTGGGAGACACTGAAGCTTTCTTT. This codes for CASSLGDTEAFF.

This chain uses TRBV2 with TRBJ1-5; D unresolved. The germline gives CDR1 SNHLY, CDR2 FYNNEI. The germline V and J ends were trimmed by 8 bases and 0 bases, with 11 bases remaining between them. The CDR3 has 14 amino acids. The CDR3 protein is CASGQPYSNQPQHF. The CDR3, as DNA: TGTGCCAGCGGGCAGCCGTATAGCAATCAGCCCCAGCATTTT.

The chain uses TRBV6-5 and TRBJ1-5, with D perhaps matching TRBD1 (6 bases). Trimming took off 6 bases at V and 5 bases at J, with 17 bases between the two ends. Germline values: CDR1 MNHEY, CDR2 SVGAGI. This CDR3 is 15 amino acids long. The CDR3 region is CASSTVGTSDQPQHF. The DNA for the CDR3 is TGTGCCAGCAGCACAGTGGGGACATCCGATCAGCCCCAGCATTTT.